Detailed here is one T cell receptor beta chain. Its antigen has not been determined. Base qualities are not at hand, and no much larger clone is one base apart. The cohort consisted of 666 healthy bone marrow donors. Cohort members were all nominally healthy when sampled, although unrecorded immune exposures were likely present. The donor was CMV seropositive and was included in the group of almost 300 seropositive cohort members. Each donor provided a peripheral blood sample, and peripheral blood mononuclear cells were used for TCR beta sequencing. The Qiagen DNeasy Blood Extraction Kit was used to extract genomic DNA from the blood cell samples. The library was built by means of the immunoSEQ multiplex PCR assay. The multiplex PCR relied on a mix of 60 forward primers for TCR Vbeta segments and 13 reverse primers for TCR Jbeta segments. Amplification of the CDR3 region of rearranged TCR beta genes was performed with a multiplex PCR assay on genomic DNA. The Illumina HiSeq System was used to sequence the amplified TCR beta libraries as 87-base-pair reads. Per the authors' processing: A later analysis counted some 80 million unique TCR beta chains across the 650 to 700 repertoires, and 10 million to 11 million of these chains were shared by at least two donors. A nearest-neighbor algorithm error-corrected the raw reads and collapsed the reads into unique sequences, merging closely related sequences to remove PCR and sequencing errors. V, D and J gene segments were assigned by aligning CDR3 sequences to IMGT reference sequences. For a sequence to be retained, a match of at least six nucleotides was required to both a V gene segment and a J gene segment. A rearrangement counted as productive if the CDR3 had no stop codons and remained in frame with V and J, and every other rearrangement counted as non-productive. Following IMGT convention, CDR3 was defined as the stretch from the second conserved V-encoded cysteine to the conserved J-encoded phenylalanine. In an earlier analysis of more than 550 of the donors, sequences lacking an unambiguous match to a single V gene segment were excluded. An earlier analysis of a few hundred of the donors called V segments functional above 56.7% productive rearrangements and segregating when the between-donor standard deviation exceeded 5%. A statistical classification framework was built for diagnosing cytomegalovirus status from the catalog of TCR beta chain sequences. A later analysis assigned V and J genes by comparing TCR nucleotide sequences with IMGT/GENE-DB human TR gene sequences. A later analysis assigned CDR3 sequences and most-parsimonious VDJ recombination scenarios with the TCRdist pipeline. A later analysis defined each TCR beta chain by its CDR3 amino acid sequence plus V-gene family, and excluded reads lacking a unique V-gene family. A later analysis removed over 500 highly shared, low-generation-probability nucleotide sequences to deal with suspected cross-contamination and a sequencing artifact. In a later analysis, a clonal expansion index for each public chain was calculated from normalized within-repertoire ranks of inferred template counts. Generation probabilities in a later analysis came from a VDJ recombination model fitted to out-of-frame rearrangements, and those results were checked against IGoR. In a later analysis, hypergeometric tests were used to score TCR-TCR, TCR-HLA and TCR-CMV co-occurrence, with a repertoire-size bias correction applied to TCR pairs. False discovery rates were estimated in a later analysis by permuting HLA or CMV assignments 20 times. In a later analysis, co-occurring TCRs were grouped using DBSCAN, and TCRdist sequence similarity was added for clustering within HLA-allele-positive subsets. Co-occurrence clustering excluded repertoires with fewer than 30,000 or more than 120,000 public chains, plus five with anomalous nucleotide sharing. The immuneACCESS repertoire file appears here via TCRdb, limited to in-frame rearrangements. These files lack a portion of the clones; in checked studies, under half of the deficit traces to unresolved V genes, and the cause of the others is not known. That table gives V, J and clone size, and the DNA gave D and trimming. Present in this sample are some 110,000 clones, about 79% of which were seen just once. The ten largest make up 2.5% to 3.5% of the sample.

The sample comes from a study of cytomegalovirus exposure and HLA in healthy donors (dated 2017 in TCRdb). Background on the whole study: An earlier analysis of several hundred of the donors reported roughly 300 Gb of sequence data and approximately 120 million unique TCR beta sequences obtained from about 179 million T cells. Typing coverage varied by locus: roughly 620-640 donors for A, B, C, DRB1 and DQB1; more than 500 for DQA1; more than 600 for DPA1; approximately 490 for DPB1. The study used immunosequencing to profile the T cell repertoires of around 600 subjects and linked those repertoires to cytomegalovirus serostatus. Donor age, sex, ethnicity and CMV serostatus were compiled together with the repertoire data. The study was designed to test whether signatures of past pathogen exposure could be identified by cataloging public T cell receptors. An early release that covered some 640 HLA-typed donors contained approximately 300 gigabases of sequencing data and 75 million to 100 million unique TCR sequences. Both class I and class II loci were covered by HLA typing, at four-digit resolution. Roughly 5 DR-DQ haplotypes were handled as single units for association and clustering, since linkage in the cohort was strong. High-throughput TCR immunosequencing, statistical association of individual TCRs with disease status, and machine learning were combined to predict cytomegalovirus infection status. The later analysis used no new phenotypic data to find candidate immune exposures, relying instead on TCR beta sequences and their occurrence across donors. Every repertoire in the discovery cohort had been generated on one and the same sequencing platform. Along with the approximately 600-subject first cohort, a separate validation cohort of around 110 different subjects was used. To decide whether each TCR beta V gene segment behaved as functional or pseudogenic, an earlier analysis of approximately 600 of the donors relied on high-throughput TCR beta sequencing. Among almost 400 genotyped donors of the cohort, an average of around 240,000 unique TCR beta nucleotide sequences were sequenced per donor, roughly 20% of them non-productive. In a later genetic analysis, genome-wide SNP genotypes for about three fifths of the 666 donors were used, and that subset was treated as a discovery cohort. A later analysis re-examined previously published TCR beta repertoires from over 500 donors and added high-resolution HLA genotyping to investigate patterns of TCR occurrence. Of the approximately 400 genotyped donors, over 65% fell in the genetic ancestry cluster associated with self-reported Caucasian donors.

V is clipped by 1 base and J by 1 base, and the sequence between their germline boundaries is 17 bases long. The CDR3 goes from the cysteine to the phenylalanine over 17 residues. Of the read, only the CDR3 DNA is kept; its 51 bases are in frame from base 1. The germline V gene (reference sequence) specifies SGHNT as CDR1 and YYREEE as CDR2. Overall results and qualifications from the work: Some IMGT-functional V segments, including TRBV6-2 and TRBV6-3, could not be distinguished by the 87-base-pair reads and were therefore excluded. A further reported finding was that TCR beta sequences accurately predicted the HLA-A and HLA-B alleles for most subjects in the first cohort. Because HLA typing was unavailable for some donors at each locus, only the typed subset was used in association tests. The cohort was sequenced for TCR beta chains only, and without alpha or paired-chain data the features that could be detected were limited. The earlier analysis of 587 of the donors excluded over 15 rarely observed V segments, including chromosome 9 orphons, because counts were too low. For the cohort, immune exposure information was limited to CMV serostatus. In a later analysis, the rate of TCR association differed among HLA loci, with DRB1 alleles having the most associated TCRs and HLA-C alleles having the fewest. Assigning TCR associations to individual alleles was difficult when HLA alleles, especially DR and DQ, strongly co-occurred. A group of highly shared sequence variants was considered likely to be a technical artifact of the sequencing pipeline. Presence/absence analyses assumed roughly uniform sequencing depth across donors, an assumption that may not hold. In a later analysis, HLA-associated TCR beta chains were found to be more clonally expanded and to have lower generation probabilities than equally common non-associated chains. Linkage disequilibrium might explain the correlated functional status among segregating V segments, but an unknown experimental factor could not be ruled out. The authors suggested that the approach could potentially be extended to other disease states and immunological phenotypes. The study gave a list of 150 to 200 TCR beta chains associated with cytomegalovirus. A later analysis found that most CMV-associated TCR beta chains appeared HLA-restricted, with HLA associations seemingly driven largely by CMV exposure. A later genetic analysis associated a missense DCLRE1C variant with V-gene and J-gene trimming of TCR beta chains, and an independent cohort replicated the association. In vitro tests confirmed that a few of the cytomegalovirus-associated TCR beta chains recognize cytomegalovirus antigens. Broadly in line with IMGT annotations, most TCR beta V segments showed up in productive rearrangements about 90% or about 30% of the time in an earlier analysis of roughly 590 of the donors. While some public TCRs were present in many individuals, most TCR sequences turned up only very rarely across donors. Several of the top co-occurrence clusters appeared to be linked to parvovirus B19, influenza, CMV and Epstein-Barr virus, according to a later analysis. In both the original and validation cohorts, the classifier was reported to diagnose cytomegalovirus status with high specificity and sensitivity. A later analysis associated 15,000 to 20,000 TCR beta sequences with specific HLA alleles at a false discovery rate of 0.05. According to a later genetic analysis, donors in an Asian-associated ancestry cluster had fewer N-insertions in productive TCRs than the approximately 630-donor mean.

The sequenced material came from PBMCs. The TCR originated in a woman in her late teens or twenties in good health and CMV-seropositive. Recombination linked TRBV5-4 to TRBJ2-5; matching of 7 bases hints at TRBD2 as the D gene. CDR3 sequence: CASSLLGGARPQETQYF. The DNA sequence reads TGTGCCAGCAGCTTGTTGGGGGGGGCGCGGCCCCAAGAGACCCAGTACTTC.